This is a list of T cell receptor beta chains from one sample in a study of cytomegalovirus exposure and HLA in healthy donors. The method was immunoSEQ multiplex PCR; TCRdb's version includes in-frame clones alone and lacks a portion of them. The sample records 220,000 or so clones, roughly 84% being singletons. The sequencing input was PBMCs. The receptors shown here come from a woman younger than 30 in good health and CMV-seropositive. CDR3s include the opening cysteine and the closing phenylalanine or tryptophan. The order of the fields is CDR3 length, J gene, V gene, CDR3 protein.

length: 16
J: TRBJ2-6
V: TRBV6-4
CDR3: CASSDSLSSGANVLTF

length: 17
J: TRBJ2-5
V: TRBV15
CDR3: CATSRDGLAGGQETQYF

length: 14
J: TRBJ2-2
V: TRBV30
CDR3: CASPGGRATGELFF

length: 15
J: TRBJ2-1
V: TRBV28
CDR3: CASSLGTLQGDEQFF

length: 15
J: TRBJ2-3
V: TRBV30
CDR3: CAWSVRPGLTDTQYF

length: 15
J: TRBJ2-2
V: TRBV2
CDR3: CASSVIRGLSGELFF

length: 15
J: TRBJ1-4
V: TRBV7-9
CDR3: CASSPGQATNEKLFF

length: 13
J: TRBJ1-2
V: TRBV6-5
CDR3: CASSFRTGAGYTF

length: 15
J: TRBJ2-1
V: TRBV18
CDR3: CASSPGLAGSNEQFF

length: 18
J: TRBJ2-3
V: TRBV28
CDR3: CASSFGQGVATGTDTQYF

length: 13
J: TRBJ2-2
V: TRBV2
CDR3: CASVREGHGELFF

length: 12
J: TRBJ2-1
V: TRBV12-5
CDR3: CASDPGGIEQFF

length: 13
J: TRBJ2-3
V: TRBV15
CDR3: CATSRSPPDTQYF

length: 12
J: TRBJ2-7
V: TRBV29-1
CDR3: CSAGTSGYEQYF

length: 11
J: TRBJ1-1
V: TRBV19
CDR3: CASSLYTEAFF

length: 16
J: TRBJ2-3
V: TRBV7-2
CDR3: CASSLALRVLPDTQYF

length: 16
J: TRBJ1-2
V: TRBV9
CDR3: CASSVGGQGPGYGYTF

length: 12
J: TRBJ2-2
V: TRBV28
CDR3: CASSANTGELFF

length: 14
J: TRBJ2-3
V: TRBV27
CDR3: CASASGIFTDTQYF

length: 13
J: TRBJ2-1
V: TRBV5-6
CDR3: CASSLSTGLGQFF

length: 15
J: TRBJ2-1
V: TRBV30
CDR3: CAWSEAQGSYNEQFF

length: 17
J: TRBJ2-5
V: TRBV5-4
CDR3: CASSTNGTSGLQETQYF

length: 15
J: TRBJ1-4
V: TRBV6-5
CDR3: CASSYSGGAHEKLFF

length: 14
J: TRBJ1-3
V: TRBV10-1
CDR3: CASSARRFGNTIYF

length: 15
J: TRBJ1-2
V: TRBV5-4
CDR3: CASSLGQPRSYGYTF

length: 14
J: TRBJ2-7
V: TRBV2
CDR3: CASRTTWHLSEQYF

length: 14
J: TRBJ2-5
V: TRBV6-5
CDR3: CASSYSTGQETQYF

length: 13
J: TRBJ2-7
V: TRBV4-2
CDR3: CASSRDRGREQYF

length: 15
J: TRBJ2-7
V: TRBV7-3
CDR3: CASSFQGIPSYEQYF

length: 16
J: TRBJ2-1
V: TRBV7-9
CDR3: CASSLIAVETYNEQFF

length: 16
J: TRBJ2-1
V: TRBV9
CDR3: CASSVSTGLGVAEQFF

length: 11
J: TRBJ2-1
V: TRBV9
CDR3: CASSALVEQFF

length: 18
J: TRBJ2-7
V: TRBV5-1
CDR3: CASSSRGLAGGRTDEQYF

length: 15
J: TRBJ1-2
V: TRBV30
CDR3: CAWFGQGNGNYGYTF

length: 12
J: TRBJ2-2
V: TRBV29-1
CDR3: CSVELRAGELFF

length: 14
J: TRBJ1-4
V: TRBV5-6
CDR3: CASSAAGTYEKLFF

length: 17
J: TRBJ2-7
V: TRBV4-1
CDR3: CASSQPFRGEKKYEQYF

length: 12
J: TRBJ2-1
V: TRBV30
CDR3: CAWSVVGGEQFF

length: 15
J: TRBJ2-1
V: TRBV7-3
CDR3: CASSSDRLGYNEQFF